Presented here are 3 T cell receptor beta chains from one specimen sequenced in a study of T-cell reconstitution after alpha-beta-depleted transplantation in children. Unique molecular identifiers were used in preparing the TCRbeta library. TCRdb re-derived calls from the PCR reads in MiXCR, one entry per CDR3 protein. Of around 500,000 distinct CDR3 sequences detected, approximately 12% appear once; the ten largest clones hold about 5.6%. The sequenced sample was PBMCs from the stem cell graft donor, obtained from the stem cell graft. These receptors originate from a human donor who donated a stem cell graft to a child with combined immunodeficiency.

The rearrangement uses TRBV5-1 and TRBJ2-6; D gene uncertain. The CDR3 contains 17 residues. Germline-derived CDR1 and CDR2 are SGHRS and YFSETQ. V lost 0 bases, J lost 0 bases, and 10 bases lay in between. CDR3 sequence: CASSLAEAPSGANVLTF. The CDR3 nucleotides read TGCGCCAGCAGCTTGGCCGAGGCTCCCTCTGGGGCCAACGTCCTGACTTTC.

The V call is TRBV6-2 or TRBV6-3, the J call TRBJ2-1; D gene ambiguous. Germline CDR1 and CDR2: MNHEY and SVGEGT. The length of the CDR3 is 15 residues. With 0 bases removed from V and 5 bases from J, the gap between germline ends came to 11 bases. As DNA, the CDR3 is TGTGCCAGCAGTTACTCGTGGAGCGTTCACAATGAGCAGTTCTTC. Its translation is CASSYSWSVHNEQFF.

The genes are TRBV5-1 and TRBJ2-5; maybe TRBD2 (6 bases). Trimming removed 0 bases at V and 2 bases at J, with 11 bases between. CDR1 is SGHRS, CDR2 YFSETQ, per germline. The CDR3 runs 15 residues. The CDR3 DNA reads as TGCGCCAGCAGCTTGGTGATAGCGGAACAAGAGACCCAGTACTTC. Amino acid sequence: CASSLVIAEQETQYF.